One sample yielded the 3 T cell receptor beta chains listed below, sequenced in a study of blood T cell repertoires in COVID-19. The method was immunoSEQ multiplex PCR; TCRdb's version includes in-frame clones alone and lacks a portion of them. The table has about 210,000 clones, roughly 80% seen once. Sequenced input: peripheral blood. These receptors came from a woman aged 40 to 55 with active or convalescent COVID-19.

V gene TRBV4-3 combines with J gene TRBJ1-1, with 7 bases identical to TRBD1. J was trimmed by 4 bases and V by 4 bases; bases with no gene match: 3. The germline V gene has CDR1 LGHNA and CDR2 YSLEER. The CDR3 sequence is 13 residues long. CDR3 loop: CASSLDRATEAFF. In DNA form, the CDR3 reads TGCGCCAGCAGCCTAGACAGGGCCACTGAAGCTTTCTTT.

The gene calls are TRBV5-4 and TRBJ2-5, with 9 positions matching TRBD1. Per the germline V gene, CDR1 is SGHNT and CDR2 is YYREEE (reference sequence). J gave up 5 bases and V 0 bases, and 5 bases lay outside the gene matches. The CDR3 covers 15 residues. The CDR3 spells CASSLGTGVAETQYF. CDR3 sequence (DNA): TGTGCCAGCAGCTTGGGGACAGGGGTCGCGGAGACCCAGTACTTC. The whole variable domain, filled in from reference TRBV5-4 and TRBJ2-5, reads ETGVTQSPTHLIKTRGQQVTLRCSSQSGHNTVSWYQQALGQGPQFIFQYYREEENGRGNFPPRFSGLQFPNYSSELNVNALELDDSALYLCASSLGTGVAETQYFGPGTRLLVL.

The genes are TRBV4-1 and TRBJ1-5, with D maybe TRBD1 (6 bases). This CDR3 region has 19 residues. Germline CDR1 and CDR2: MGHRA and YSYEKL. V shed 0 bases and J shed 0 bases, with 18 bases lying between them. CDR3 loop: CASSQDPHRGINSNQPQHF. CDR3 nucleotides: TGCGCCAGCAGCCAAGATCCCCATAGGGGGATCAATAGCAATCAGCCCCAGCATTTT.